The 10 T cell receptor beta chains listed next were all sequenced from one sample in a study of T cells in Graves' hyperthyroidism and ophthalmopathy (dated by TCRdb to the late 2010s). The library was obtained by multiplex PCR. Sequencing used an Illumina HiSeq 2000. Amplification of TCR beta CDR3 regions was carried out from RNA transcripts. A first-round RT-PCR of the TCR CDR3 used the HTBI primer set with the Qiagen OneStep RT-PCR kit. TCRdb cleaned the public reads at Q25 with fastp, built clones with MiXCR and kept in-frame beta chains. Identical CDR3 proteins give one entry, which carries the most common genes and DNA. The sample has fewer than 350,000 distinct CDR3 sequences on record, roughly a fifth of them singletons. The ten largest account for approximately 37% of the sample. Sequenced input: blood. These receptor sequences come from a man in his fifties with Graves' ophthalmopathy.

This clonotype occurred a few times. This chain connects TRBV10-3 to TRBJ2-3, with 8 bases fitting TRBD1. CDR3 length: 14 amino acids. The trim removed 3 bases at V and 3 bases at J, leaving 2 bases unmatched. Looked up from germline, CDR1 is ENHRY and CDR2 is SYGVKD. CDR3 DNA sequence: TGTGCCATCAGTGACAGGGGGCCAACAGATACGCAGTATTTT. Its translation: CAISDRGPTDTQYF.

This clonotype was picked up one time. The genes are TRBV24-1 and TRBJ2-5; a possible D gene is TRBD2 (5 bases). CDR1 and CDR2 from the germline V gene are KGHDR and SFDVKD. The CDR3 consists of 14 residues. The V and J ends lost 5 bases and 3 bases respectively, with 12 bases between them. The CDR3 protein is CATSVGSGKETQYF. CDR3 nucleotides: TGTGCCACCAGTGTCGGAAGCGGAAAAGAGACCCAGTACTTC.

This clonotype was seen just once. The chain uses TRBV29-1 and TRBJ1-1, with 10 nucleotides matching TRBD1. Germline-derived CDR1 and CDR2 are SQVTM and ANQGSEA. The CDR3 covers 16 residues. The J segment lost 3 bases and the V segment lost 0 bases, leaving 7 bases of the junction unmatched. CDR3 in amino acids: CSVEEGWGQGYTEAFF. DNA of the CDR3: TGCAGCGTTGAAGAGGGGTGGGGACAGGGGTACACTGAAGCTTTCTTT.

In this sample, this clonotype turned up a few times. V gene TRBV2 combines with J gene TRBJ2-1, with 8 bases aligning to TRBD2. Germline V CDR1 and CDR2: SNHLY, FYNNEI. V dropped 5 bases and J dropped 8; count of bases not matched to a gene: 14. The length of the CDR3 is 16 residues. CDR3 region: CASSYRSGSRIDEQFF. The CDR3 DNA sequence: TGTGCCAGCAGTTACAGAAGCGGGAGTCGGATCGATGAGCAGTTCTTC.

The rearrangement uses TRBV4-1 and TRBJ2-3; 10 bases line up with TRBD2. Germline loops: CDR1 MGHRA, CDR2 YSYEKL. The CDR3 runs 17 residues. Trimming cost V 0 bases and J 1 base; bases outside gene matches: 4. The CDR3 DNA is TGCGCCAGCAGCCAAGAGGTAGCGGGGGGTCGCACAGATACGCAGTATTTT. It translates to CASSQEVAGGRTDTQYF.

The chain has TRBV6-7 and TRBJ2-3; D is ambiguous. TRBV6-7 is an ORF; its function is uncertain. The CDR3 covers 11 residues. Deletions cut 5 bases from V and 7 bases from J, with 7 bases between. CDR3 coding DNA: TGTGCCAGCAGTGACTTAAATACGCAGTATTTT. Translated: CASSDLNTQYF.

This clonotype was seen more than once but under ten times. V is TRBV19 and J is TRBJ2-1; TRBD2 matches 7 bases. V lost 6 bases and J lost 10; bases outside the gene matches: 3. CDR3 length equals 11 residues. CDR1 and CDR2 from the germline V gene are LNHDA and SQIVND (reference sequence). The CDR3 protein is CASRGGVEQFF. In DNA, the CDR3 is TGTGCCAGTAGGGGGGGGGTCGAGCAGTTCTTC.

Worth noting for this clonotype: A read error is possible here, since a much larger clone lies one base away. This rearrangement joins TRBV2 to TRBJ1-2, with D maybe TRBD1 (5 bases). CDR3 length equals 15 residues. The V gene's germline CDR1 is SNHLY and CDR2 FYNNEI. The CDR3 nucleotides read TGTACCAGCAGGGAAAGATTGACCTCTCATGATGGCTACACCTTC. Protein sequence: CTSRERLTSHDGYTF.

This clonotype was detected a few times. The DNA for the CDR3 is TGTGCCAGCAGGGTGAACATCCAGGGGGGTTACGAGCAGTACTTC. Its protein is CASRVNIQGGYEQYF. The rearrangement joins TRBV6-1 to TRBJ2-7; D might be TRBD1 (7 bases). The CDR3 is made up of 15 amino acids. Germline lookup yields CDR1 MNHNS and CDR2 SASEGT. The V end was cut by 6 bases, the J end by 4 bases, with 19 bases between.

This clonotype was observed at least ten times. This rearrangement joins TRBV4-1 to TRBJ1-1; 10 bases line up with TRBD1. CDR3 length: 17 amino acids. CDR1 MGHRA and CDR2 YSYEKL come from the germline V gene. The junction had 8 bases not matched to a gene; V was cut back by 3 bases and J by 1 base. CDR3: CASSQWGQGPPNTEAFF. In nucleotides, the CDR3 is TGCGCCAGCAGCCAGTGGGGACAGGGGCCACCGAACACTGAAGCTTTCTTT.